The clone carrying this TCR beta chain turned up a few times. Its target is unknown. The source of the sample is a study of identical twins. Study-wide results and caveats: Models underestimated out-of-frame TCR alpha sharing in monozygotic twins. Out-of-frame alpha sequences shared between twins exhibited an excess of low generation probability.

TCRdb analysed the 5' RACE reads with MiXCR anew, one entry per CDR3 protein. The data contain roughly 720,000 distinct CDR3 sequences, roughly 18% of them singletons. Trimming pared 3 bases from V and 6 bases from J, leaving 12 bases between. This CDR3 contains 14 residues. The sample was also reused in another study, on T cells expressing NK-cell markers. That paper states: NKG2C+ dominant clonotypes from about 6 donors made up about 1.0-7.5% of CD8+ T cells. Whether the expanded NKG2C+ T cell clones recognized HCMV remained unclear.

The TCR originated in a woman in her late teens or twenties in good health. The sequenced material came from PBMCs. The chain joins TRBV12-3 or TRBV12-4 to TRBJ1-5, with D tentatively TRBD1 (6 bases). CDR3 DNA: TGTGCCAGCAGTTTGGCAGGGGAGATTCAGCCCCAGCATTTT. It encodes CASSLAGEIQPQHF.